This T cell receptor beta chain was retrieved from a study of CD8 T cells in ankylosing spondylitis (dated by TCRdb to about 2017). For context, the study as a whole: The study set out to find disease-linked TCR variants by profiling T cell receptor beta repertoires in ankylosing spondylitis patients and healthy donors. The full study cohort comprised 25 or so ankylosing spondylitis patients and some 100 healthy donors. Samples of peripheral blood were taken, and for ankylosing spondylitis patients, synovial fluid was collected as well. Study-wide conclusions, independent of this receptor: A CD8+ phenotype was shown by the disease-linked clones, which were found at relatively low frequencies in peripheral blood. Some motif variants were previously reported in synovial fluid and blood of reactive arthritis patients, suggesting common disease-initiation mechanisms. According to the report, matched synovial fluid samples from ankylosing spondylitis patients were significantly enriched for the disease-linked clones. A TCR beta motif of about 8 highly homologous amino acid variants appeared characteristic of blood from ankylosing spondylitis patients.

The CDR3, cysteine through phenylalanine, is 13 amino acids long. The DNA shown is the 39-base CDR3, in frame from base 1. CDR1 and CDR2, per the germline V gene (reference sequence), are DFQATT and SNEGSKA. The junction shows trimming of 7 bases on V and 6 bases on J, and the gene matches do not reach 9 bases of it. TCRdb records Illumina HiSeq 2500 as the sequencer. Quantitative 5'-RACE with molecular barcodes was the method used to prepare the TCR beta libraries. Regarding the original processing steps: A new computational method based on a probabilistic model of VDJ rearrangement was used to identify disease-linked TCR variants. Clones were called with MiXCR by TCRdb after fastp trimmed the public reads at Q25, and only in-frame beta chains were retained. All rows with the same CDR3 protein become a single entry with the most common DNA and genes. These V and J calls rely on TCRdb rather than the paper's analysis. The sample has some 120,000 distinct CDR3 sequences on record, about 7% of them singletons. Of the sample, 9% to 15% falls within the top ten clones.

This clonotype was recorded at least ten times. Which antigen it targets is not known. Base qualities are not at hand, and no much larger clone is one base apart. The sample comprised blood, either unsorted or a sorted T cell fraction (not recorded which). The receptor was isolated from a male donor with ankylosing spondylitis or in good health (not recorded which). The sequence is built from TRBV20-1 and TRBJ1-2, with TRBD1 identical over 9 junction bases. CDR3 reads: CSGRTWTGDGYTF. At the DNA level, the sequence is TGCAGTGGACGAACCTGGACAGGGGATGGCTACACCTTC.